The TCR beta chain described here comes from a study of T cells in Graves' hyperthyroidism and ophthalmopathy. General observations from the study: Most clonotypes expanded in the thyroid (above 0.001) were also present in blood.

With respect to this clonotype: The antigen remains undetermined.

This CDR3 comprises 15 residues. Per germline, CDR1 DFQATT and CDR2 SNEGSKA (reference sequence). The V gene lost 2 bases and the J gene lost 3 bases, with 17 bases spanning the gap. The CDR3 regions of TCR beta were amplified from RNA transcripts. Primed by the HTBI set, a first-round RT-PCR was run on the TCR CDR3. One entry per CDR3 protein results from TCRdb running MiXCR on the multiplex PCR reads. The sample yields more than 550,000 distinct CDR3 sequences, roughly 45% seen once. The sample comprised peripheral blood or thyroid tissue (not recorded which). V usage is TRBV20-1 and J usage is TRBJ2-7; tentative D call: TRBD1 (6 bases). This receptor was identified in an adult man with Graves' disease, either hyperthyroidism or ophthalmopathy (not recorded which). For the CDR3, the DNA is TGCAGTGCTAGAAGTCCCGGGACAAGCTACTACGAGCAGTACTTC. It encodes CSARSPGTSYYEQYF.